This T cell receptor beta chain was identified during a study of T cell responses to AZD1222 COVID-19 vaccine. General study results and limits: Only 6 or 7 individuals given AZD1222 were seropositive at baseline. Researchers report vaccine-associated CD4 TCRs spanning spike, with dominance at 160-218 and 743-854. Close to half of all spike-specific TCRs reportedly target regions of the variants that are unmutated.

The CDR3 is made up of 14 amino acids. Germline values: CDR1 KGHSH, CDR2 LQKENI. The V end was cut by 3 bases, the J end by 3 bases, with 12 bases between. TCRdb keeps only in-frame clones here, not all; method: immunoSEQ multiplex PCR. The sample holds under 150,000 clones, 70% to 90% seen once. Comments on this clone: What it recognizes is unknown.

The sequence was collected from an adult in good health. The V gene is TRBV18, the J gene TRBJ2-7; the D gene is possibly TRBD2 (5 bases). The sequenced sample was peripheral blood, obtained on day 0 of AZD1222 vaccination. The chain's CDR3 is CASSPVEGYYEQYF. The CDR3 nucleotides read TGTGCCAGCTCACCCGTTGAGGGTTACTACGAGCAGTACTTC. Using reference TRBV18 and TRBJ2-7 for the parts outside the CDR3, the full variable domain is NAGVMQNPRHLVRRRGQEARLRCSPMKGHSHVYWYRQLPEEGLKFMVYLQKENIIDESGMPKERFSAEFPKEGPSILRIQQVVRGDSAAYFCASSPVEGYYEQYFGPGTRLTVT.